This paragraph reports one T cell receptor beta chain. Its antigen is as yet unknown. The data were taken from a study of graft-versus-host responses after intestinal transplantation. Study-level background: Isolated intestinal, liver-intestinal, or multivisceral transplants were what recipients had. Induction with anti-thymocyte globulin, then tacrolimus and steroids for roughly 3 years, was given to all recipients. Study findings and constraints: Recipient bone marrow held GvH clones, some seen earlier in ileum or blood.

The CDR3 loop spans 14 amino acids. Per germline, CDR1 MNHEY and CDR2 SVGAGI. The ends were cut back, 5 bases at V and 4 bases at J, with 12 bases in the middle. Measured with immunoSEQ multiplex PCR; TCRdb has only the in-frame clones, and not every one. The sample consists of about 24,000 clones, around 85% of them appearing once. This chain links TRBV6-5 with TRBJ1-5; a weak D match, TRBD1 (6 bases). This receptor was taken from a human patient who received an intestinal transplant, so some T cells may come from the graft donor. This specimen was PBMCs, taken approximately 450 days after intestinal transplant. CDR3 sequence: CASSEGDTNQPQHF. In DNA form, the CDR3 reads TGTGCCAGCAGTGAAGGGGACACTAATCAGCCCCAGCATTTT.